The next 10 T cell receptor beta chains were all read from a single sample in a study of OX40 agonist ivuxolimab in advanced cancers. Libraries were prepared by immunoSEQ multiplex PCR; TCRdb keeps only in-frame clonotypes and omits some of them. The repertoire holds more than 85,000 clones, with around 90% as singletons. This material consisted of CD4+ or CD8+ T cells sorted from blood, taken in a trial of the OX40 agonist ivuxolimab. The receptor source for this set is an adult with an advanced solid tumor such as melanoma, head and neck, liver or kidney cancer.

V gene TRBV18 combines with J gene TRBJ2-6, with D uncertain. The germline gives CDR1 KGHSH, CDR2 LQKENI. CDR3 length: 15 amino acids. Between the trimmed V and J ends, which lost 3 bases and 2 bases, there was a span of 8 bases. CDR3 protein: CASSPGMAGANVLTF. The CDR3 DNA reads as TGTGCCAGCTCACCGGGAATGGCTGGGGCCAACGTCCTGACTTTC.

About this clone itself: Other DNA sequences in this specimen translate into the identical CDR3. This rearrangement joins TRBV7-9 to TRBJ1-1; D is uncertain. Germline V CDR1 and CDR2: SEHNR, FQNEAQ (reference sequence). The CDR3 consists of 14 residues. The V end was cut by 0 bases, the J end by 1 base, with 6 bases between. The CDR3 nucleotides are TGTGCCAGCAGCTTAGCGGGAGGGAACACTGAAGCTTTCTTT. Protein sequence: CASSLAGGNTEAFF.

The chain recombines TRBV7-2 with TRBJ2-3; 8 bases agree with TRBD1. Germline V gene lookup returns CDR1 SGHTA and CDR2 FQGNSA. After removal of 5 bases from V and 6 bases from J, the junction contained 7 bases not matched to a gene. The CDR3 runs to 14 residues. The CDR3 loop reads CASSPLRTGDTQYF. For the CDR3, the DNA is TGTGCCAGCAGCCCCCTCCGGACAGGGGATACGCAGTATTTT.

The chain employs TRBV9 and TRBJ2-5; perhaps TRBD1 as D (5 bases). From germline, CDR1 is SGDLS and CDR2 YYNGEE. Trimming left V 0 bases short and J 2 bases short, with 8 bases between. This CDR3 is 14 amino acids long. CDR3 DNA: TGTGCCAGCAGCGTAGGACAGTCACAAGAGACCCAGTACTTC. Its translation is CASSVGQSQETQYF. Full variable domain (missing parts from reference TRBV9 and TRBJ2-5): DSGVTQTPKHLITATGQRVTLRCSPRSGDLSVYWYQQSLDQGLQFLIQYYNGEERAKGNILERFSAQQFPDLHSELNLSSLELGDSALYFCASSVGQSQETQYFGPGTRLLVL.

The chain employs TRBV19 and TRBJ2-3; D is unresolved. The germline V gene encodes CDR1 LNHDA and CDR2 SQIVND (reference sequence). This CDR3 is 12 amino acids long. Trimming cost V 5 bases and J 2 bases, with 5 bases left between them. DNA of the CDR3: TGTGCCAGTAGTGCCTACACAGATACGCAGTATTTT. Residues: CASSAYTDTQYF.

This clone was counted a few times. The chain recombines TRBV5-1 with TRBJ2-5; 12 nucleotides match TRBD1. J was trimmed by 6 bases and V by 3 bases; bases with no gene match: 3. The CDR3 loop spans 14 amino acids. Germline V gene lookup returns CDR1 SGHRS and CDR2 YFSETQ. CDR3 DNA: TGCGCCAGCAGCTGGGGACAGGGGGCACAGACCCAGTACTTC. Its translation: CASSWGQGAQTQYF.

This clone showed up just once. The chain uses TRBV6-6 and TRBJ2-5; no firm D call. The V gene's germline CDR1 is MNHNY and CDR2 SVGAGI (reference sequence). The CDR3 runs to 14 residues. V lost 7 bases and J lost 1, with 13 bases in between. CDR3 DNA: TGTGCCAGCATGGGTTATGGTCTCCAAGAGACCCAGTACTTC. It translates to CASMGYGLQETQYF.

The chain employs TRBV5-4 and TRBJ2-2, with D tentatively TRBD1 (6 bases). Germline CDR1 and CDR2: SGHNT and YYREEE (reference sequence). There are 15 residues in the CDR3. V gave up 3 bases and J gave up 1 base, with 10 bases separating them. The CDR3, as DNA: TGTGCCAGCAGCTCAAGGACAGTGAACACCGGGGAGCTGTTTTTT. Encoded protein: CASSSRTVNTGELFF.

The chain joins TRBV7-8 to TRBJ1-5; a possible D gene is TRBD1 (6 bases). The germline CDR1 and CDR2 sequences are SGHVS and FQNEAQ. V was pared by 5 bases and J by 2 bases, with 13 bases between. The CDR3 loop spans 15 amino acids. In DNA, the CDR3 is TGTGCCAGCAGCCGCATACCAGGGGGCAATCAGCCCCAGCATTTT. The encoded protein is CASSRIPGGNQPQHF.

This rearrangement joins TRBV21-1 to TRBJ2-3; TRBD1 is the table's D call, not checked against the DNA. TRBV21-1 counts as a pseudogene. The CDR3 consists of 13 residues. This chain's CDR3 is CASSKGATDTQYF. The DNA of the CDR3 is TGTGCCAGCAGCAAAGGGGCCACAGATACGCAGTATTTT.